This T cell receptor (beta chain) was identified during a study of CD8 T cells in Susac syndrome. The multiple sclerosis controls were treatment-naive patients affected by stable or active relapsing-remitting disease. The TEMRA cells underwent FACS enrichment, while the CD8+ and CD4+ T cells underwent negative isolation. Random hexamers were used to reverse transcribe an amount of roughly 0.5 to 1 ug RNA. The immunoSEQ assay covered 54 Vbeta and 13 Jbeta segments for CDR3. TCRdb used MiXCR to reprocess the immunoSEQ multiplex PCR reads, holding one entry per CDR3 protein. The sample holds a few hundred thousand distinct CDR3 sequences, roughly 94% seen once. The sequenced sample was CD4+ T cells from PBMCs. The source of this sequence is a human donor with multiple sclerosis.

As DNA, the CDR3 is TGCAGCGCCCGGACGGTCGCTGGAAACACCATATATTTT. It translates to CSARTVAGNTIYF. This chain joins TRBV29-1 and TRBJ1-3; D is ambiguous. From germline, CDR1 is SQVTM and CDR2 ANQGSEA. V was shortened by 7 bases and J by 2 bases, with 12 bases between the two germline ends. This CDR3 has 13 residues.